A selection of T cell receptor beta chains follows, all from one sample in a study of cytomegalovirus exposure and HLA in healthy donors. Sequencing used immunoSEQ multiplex PCR; TCRdb keeps in-frame clones, though not all of them. The top ten clones hold less than 20% of a sample with 55,000 to 70,000 clones, about two thirds of them seen once. The sample was PBMCs. The receptors stem from a woman aged 55 to 70 in good health and CMV-seropositive. Each CDR3 is given with its conserved first and last residue. Each record gives: J gene, CDR3 length, V gene, D gene, clone size, CDR3 protein, CDR3 DNA. The D gene is left open where the match is weak. Only some rows state a clone size, as once, few, many or a class for expanded clones.

TRBJ2-1 13 TRBV27 . . CASTSLAYNEQFF TGTGCCAGCACCAGTCTGGCCTACAATGAGCAGTTCTTC
TRBJ1-5 14 TRBV6-1 TRBD1 . CASSPQGARQPQHF TGTGCCAGCAGCCCTCAGGGGGCAAGGCAGCCCCAGCATTTT
TRBJ2-7 15 TRBV5-4 . once CASSHRSDTSYEQYF TGTGCCAGCAGCCATCGCTCGGACACGTCCTACGAGCAGTACTTC
TRBJ2-7 13 TRBV7-2 . . CASSVTGNHEQYF TGTGCCAGCAGCGTTACAGGGAACCACGAGCAGTACTTC
TRBJ2-7 14 TRBV7-9 . . CASSLVNRRDEQYF TGTGCCAGCAGCTTAGTTAACCGCAGGGATGAGCAGTACTTC
TRBJ1-5 14 TRBV10-2 TRBD1 once CASSNVRGHQPQHF TGCGCCAGCAGTAACGTCAGGGGGCATCAGCCCCAGCATTTT
TRBJ1-4 16 TRBV18 . . CASSPPAQYNNEKLFF TGTGCCAGCTCACCACCCGCACAGTATAATAATGAAAAACTGTTTTTT
TRBJ1-5 16 TRBV6-6 TRBD1 . CASFGDSRYSNQPQHF TGTGCCAGCTTCGGGGACAGTCGTTATAGCAATCAGCCCCAGCATTTT
TRBJ1-2 14 TRBV29-1 . . CSFAGGPTNYGYTF TGCAGCTTCGCGGGGGGCCCAACTAACTATGGCTACACCTTC
TRBJ1-5 18 TRBV25-1 TRBD1 . CASSEPPRDREDDQPQHF TGTGCCAGCAGTGAACCGCCCCGGGACAGGGAAGACGATCAGCCCCAGCATTTT
TRBJ1-1 16 TRBV5-1 TRBD1 . CASSFLMGQGNTEAFF TGCGCCAGCAGCTTCCTTATGGGACAGGGGAACACTGAAGCTTTCTTT
TRBJ2-2 16 TRBV5-1 TRBD1 . CASSSSDRVYTGELFF TGCGCCAGCAGCTCCTCGGACAGGGTCTACACCGGGGAGCTGTTTTTT
TRBJ1-5 14 TRBV19 . . CASSPDKGNQPQHF TGTGCCAGTAGCCCAGACAAGGGCAATCAGCCCCAGCATTTT
TRBJ1-2 15 TRBV7-2 TRBD1 . CASSLNGRGNYGYTF TGTGCCAGCAGCTTAAACGGCAGGGGGAACTATGGCTACACCTTC
TRBJ2-7 13 TRBV27 . . CASSPMSSYEQYF TGTGCCAGCAGTCCAATGAGCTCCTACGAGCAGTACTTC
TRBJ1-2 14 TRBV2 . . CASSEKPGTYGYTF TGTGCCAGCAGTGAAAAGCCAGGTACCTATGGCTACACCTTC
TRBJ2-3 15 TRBV19 TRBD1 few CASSTGQGRTDTQYF TGTGCCAGTAGTACCGGACAGGGGCGCACAGATACGCAGTATTTT
TRBJ2-1 18 TRBV27 TRBD2 . CASSLFGASGVGENEQFF TGTGCCAGCAGTTTATTCGGCGCTAGCGGCGTTGGGGAGAATGAGCAGTTCTTC
TRBJ1-2 15 TRBV5-1 . . CASSREGNSNYGYTF TGCGCCAGCAGCCGAGAGGGTAATTCTAACTATGGCTACACCTTC
TRBJ1-1 16 TRBV28 . . CASSFPLQGTNTEAFF TGTGCCAGCAGTTTCCCTCTCCAGGGTACGAACACTGAAGCTTTCTTT
TRBJ1-1 16 TRBV18 . . CASSPQGQGMNTEAFF TGTGCCAGCTCACCACAAGGACAAGGTATGAACACTGAAGCTTTCTTT
TRBJ1-2 12 TRBV2 TRBD1 . CAGTTGSYGYTF TGTGCCGGAACGACAGGGAGCTATGGCTACACCTTC
TRBJ2-1 16 TRBV5-4 . . CASSTVTTSSYNEQFF TGTGCCAGCAGCACAGTAACCACGAGCTCCTACAATGAGCAGTTCTTC
TRBJ1-2 11 TRBV5-8 . . CASSPPPGYTF TGTGCCAGCAGCCCCCCTCCGGGCTACACCTTC
TRBJ2-7 15 TRBV7-2 TRBD2 . CASSTSRGVQYEQYF TGTGCCAGCAGCACATCTCGGGGGGTCCAATACGAGCAGTACTTC
TRBJ2-3 12 TRBV9 . few CASSEQKDTQYF TGTGCCAGCAGCGAACAAAAAGATACGCAGTATTTT
TRBJ1-5 12 TRBV19 . . CASNQGNQPQHF TGTGCCAGTAACCAGGGCAATCAGCCCCAGCATTTT
TRBJ1-1 14 TRBV7-9 . . CASSAGQYYTEAFF TGTGCCAGCAGCGCAGGACAGTATTACACTGAAGCTTTCTTT
TRBJ1-6 16 TRBV11-2 TRBD1 . CASSLGETGWGSPLHF TGTGCCAGCAGCTTAGGGGAGACAGGGTGGGGGTCACCCCTCCACTTT
TRBJ1-5 14 TRBV4-2 . . CASSLDTGNQPQHF TGTGCCAGCAGCCTCGACACGGGCAATCAGCCCCAGCATTTT
TRBJ2-5 14 TRBV4-1 . . CASSQGRNQETQYF TGCGCCAGCAGCCAAGGCAGAAACCAAGAGACCCAGTACTTC
TRBJ1-5 15 TRBV19 TRBD1 large CASSGGQHSNQPQHF TGTGCCAGTAGTGGGGGACAGCATAGCAATCAGCCCCAGCATTTT
TRBJ1-4 15 TRBV5-4 . few CASSVLPATNEKLFF TGTGCCAGCAGCGTCCTTCCTGCAACTAATGAAAAACTGTTTTTT
TRBJ1-1 14 TRBV27 . . CATRTHQVFSEAFF TGTGCCACCAGGACCCACCAGGTCTTCTCTGAAGCTTTCTTT
TRBJ2-5 12 TRBV10-2 . . CASSEGGETQYF TGCGCCAGCAGTGAGGGAGGAGAGACCCAGTACTTC
TRBJ2-5 12 TRBV25-1 TRBD1 . CATGTGLETQYF TGTGCCACCGGGACAGGGCTAGAGACCCAGTACTTC
TRBJ1-3 17 TRBV28 TRBD1 . CASRPGQGSISGNTIYF TGTGCCAGCCGTCCGGGACAGGGATCAATCTCTGGAAACACCATATATTTT
TRBJ1-4 15 TRBV2 . few CASSEATGANEKLFF TGTGCCAGCAGTGAAGCGACAGGCGCCAATGAAAAACTGTTTTTT
TRBJ2-3 16 TRBV19 TRBD1 . CASSIATGTGTDTQYF TGTGCCAGTAGTATAGCGACCGGGACAGGCACAGATACGCAGTATTTT
TRBJ2-7 15 TRBV6-6 TRBD1 . CASSSTTGGIYEQYF TGTGCCAGCAGTTCTACGACAGGGGGCATCTACGAGCAGTACTTC
TRBJ2-5 16 TRBV19 . . CASSVRTSGVSETQYF TGTGCCAGTAGCGTCCGGACGTCGGGGGTATCGGAGACCCAGTACTTC
TRBJ2-7 16 TRBV5-1 TRBD1 . CASSLGAQGSSYEQYF TGCGCCAGCAGCTTGGGGGCACAGGGGAGCTCCTACGAGCAGTACTTC
TRBJ2-7 12 TRBV7-9 TRBD2 . CASSGGSYEQYF TGTGCCAGCAGCGGCGGGAGCTACGAGCAGTACTTC
TRBJ2-5 18 TRBV7-8 TRBD2 . CASSLEASGGASVPTQYF TGTGCCAGCAGCTTAGAAGCTAGCGGGGGCGCCTCCGTTCCGACCCAGTACTTC
TRBJ2-5 17 TRBV10-3 TRBD2 . CAISESGSGGDQETQYF TGTGCCATCAGTGAGTCGGGCAGCGGGGGGGACCAAGAGACCCAGTACTTC
TRBJ2-3 16 TRBV27 TRBD2 once CASSPHTSGGADTQYF TGTGCCAGCAGTCCTCACACTAGCGGGGGGGCTGATACGCAGTATTTT
TRBJ2-5 15 TRBV6-6 TRBD1 few CASRPGTGGGATQYF TGTGCCAGCAGACCCGGGACAGGGGGTGGCGCGACCCAGTACTTC
TRBJ1-2 12 TRBV28 . few CASSLTGYGYTF TGTGCCAGCAGCCTCACAGGGTATGGCTACACCTTC
TRBJ1-3 17 TRBV7-2 . once CASSSLRDWGSGNTIYF TGTGCCAGCAGCTCCCTAAGGGACTGGGGCTCTGGAAACACCATATATTTT
TRBJ1-1 13 TRBV7-9 . . CASTLEQYTEAFF TGTGCCAGCACCCTCGAACAGTACACTGAAGCTTTCTTT
TRBJ2-7 17 TRBV5-6 . . CASSLRGWQGGNGEQYF TGTGCCAGCAGCTTGCGCGGTTGGCAGGGGGGAAATGGCGAGCAGTACTTC
TRBJ1-1 13 TRBV7-2 . . CASSSGEGTEAFF TGTGCCAGCAGCTCAGGGGAGGGGACTGAAGCTTTCTTT
TRBJ2-7 17 TRBV28 . few CASSPETPLSEAYEQYF TGTGCCAGCAGTCCCGAGACCCCCCTATCAGAGGCCTACGAGCAGTACTTC
TRBJ1-1 12 TRBV14 TRBD1 . CASSQVTGTAFF TGTGCCAGCAGCCAAGTGACAGGGACGGCTTTCTTT
TRBJ1-4 13 TRBV6-5 . once CASGGRVNEKLFF TGTGCCAGCGGAGGGCGGGTAAATGAAAAACTGTTTTTT
TRBJ2-1 14 TRBV27 . . CASSLLPGRHSQFF TGTGCCAGCAGTTTATTACCAGGCCGTCACTCGCAGTTCTTC
TRBJ1-2 16 TRBV4-3 TRBD1 . CASSQEQGQALVGYTF TGCGCCAGCAGCCAAGAGCAGGGACAGGCCCTTGTTGGCTACACCTTC
TRBJ2-1 14 TRBV5-8 TRBD1 once CASSAAGTGATNLF TGTGCCAGCAGCGCGGCTGGGACAGGGGCTACTAACCTCTTC
TRBJ2-1 14 TRBV6-5 . once CASSPGNSYNEQFF TGTGCCAGCAGTCCAGGGAACTCCTACAATGAGCAGTTCTTC
TRBJ1-6 15 TRBV4-3 . . CASSQDQGSVSPLHF TGCGCCAGCAGCCAAGATCAAGGGAGTGTGTCACCCCTCCACTTT